This is a list of T cell receptor beta chains from one sample in a study of blood T cell repertoires in COVID-19. Repertoires were generated with immunoSEQ multiplex PCR, while TCRdb's copy carries only in-frame clones and drops some. The data contain about 95,000 clones, around nine tenths of them singletons. The material sequenced was peripheral blood. Receptor source: a woman aged 45-59 years in a cohort sampled during active COVID-19. The CDR3 runs from the conserved cysteine through the conserved F or W. D genes are given only for firm matches. Size tells how often a clone was seen (once, few, many) or the class of an expanded clone, and some rows leave it out.

TRBJ2-7	.	.	TRBV7-3	TGTGCCAGCAGCTTTGGGCCCCACGCTTTCTACGAGCAGTACTTC	CASSFGPHAFYEQYF
TRBJ2-5	.	TRBD2	TRBV2	TGTGCCAGCAGTGAAGAAGGGGGGCTAGCGGGAGGAGAGACCCAGTACTTC	CASSEEGGLAGGETQYF
TRBJ2-5	.	TRBD2	TRBV14	TGTGCCAGCAGCCAAACGAGGATCTGGGAGGGGACCCAGTACTTC	CASSQTRIWEGTQYF
TRBJ1-4	.	.	TRBV12-3/TRBV12-4	TGTGCCAGCAGTGGGTCGGGTGGGGAAAAACTGTTTTTT	CASSGSGGEKLFF
TRBJ2-1	.	TRBD2	TRBV11-2	TGTGCCAGCAGCCTAGGTGGCGGGAGCCTCAATGAGCAGTTCTTC	CASSLGGGSLNEQFF
TRBJ2-6	.	.	TRBV18	TGTGCCAGCTCACCGCCCCCAGGGACTGGGGCCAACGTCCTGACTTTC	CASSPPPGTGANVLTF
TRBJ1-2	once	TRBD1	TRBV18	TGTGCCAGCTCACCGCTTGACAGGGACTATGGCTACACCTTC	CASSPLDRDYGYTF
TRBJ2-1	.	.	TRBV25-1	TGTGCCAGCAGTGACTTAGCGGAATCCTACAATGAGCAGTTCTTC	CASSDLAESYNEQFF
TRBJ2-1	.	.	TRBV19	TGTGCCAGTAGTATATTGACAGACTCCTACAATGAGCAGTTCTTC	CASSILTDSYNEQFF
TRBJ2-3	.	TRBD2	TRBV19	TGTGCCAGTAGTGTAGCGGGAGGCACAGATACGCAGTATTTT	CASSVAGGTDTQYF
TRBJ2-1	.	TRBD2	TRBV9	TGTGCCAGCAGTCTGGGGAGGGCCGCCTACAATGAGCAGTTCTTC	CASSLGRAAYNEQFF
TRBJ2-1	.	.	TRBV20-1	TGCAGTGCCGGCGGGTACAATGAGCAGTTCTTC	CSAGGYNEQFF
TRBJ2-7	once	.	TRBV6-4	TGTGCCAGCACCGCGACAGGAAAAGGGCACGAGCAGTACTTC	CASTATGKGHEQYF
TRBJ2-1	.	TRBD1	TRBV2	TGTGCAACCAACCGGGACAGTCGAATCTCCTACAATGAGCAGTTCTTC	CATNRDSRISYNEQFF
TRBJ2-7	.	TRBD2	TRBV19	TGTGCCAGTAGTATAGGCCGGACTAGCGGGAGATCCGAGCAGTACTTC	CASSIGRTSGRSEQYF
TRBJ2-7	once	TRBD2	TRBV5-1	TGCGCCAGCAGCTTGGCCAGCGGGGGGAACTCCTACGAGCAGTACTTC	CASSLASGGNSYEQYF
TRBJ1-6	few	TRBD1	TRBV28	TGTGCCAGCAGCTCGCCGGGACAGGGGGATTCACCCCTCCACTTT	CASSSPGQGDSPLHF
TRBJ1-1	.	TRBD1	TRBV5-6	TGTGCCAGCAGCACGTTACAGGGGGTCACTGAAGCTTTCTTT	CASSTLQGVTEAFF
TRBJ1-5	.	.	TRBV10-3	TGTGCCATCAGTGACCGACAGGATTCCTCTCATCAGCCCCAGCATTTT	CAISDRQDSSHQPQHF
TRBJ1-1	.	TRBD1	TRBV27	TGTGCCAGCAGTAGACAGGGTAGGAACACTGAAGCTTTCTTT	CASSRQGRNTEAFF
TRBJ2-3	.	.	TRBV29-1	TGCAGCCCCTGGGGACCGGGGGGCACAGATACGCAGTATTTT	CSPWGPGGTDTQYF
TRBJ1-2	.	.	TRBV6-5	TGTGCCAGCTCATCCGGGACATCCTATGGCTACACCTTC	CASSSGTSYGYTF
TRBJ1-2	.	TRBD1	TRBV3-1/TRBV3-2	TGTGCCAGCAGTCCTCAGGGGGGTGGCTACACCTTC	CASSPQGGGYTF
TRBJ1-1	.	.	TRBV7-9	TGTGCCAGCAGCCAGGGGTGGAGCACTGAAGCTTTCTTT	CASSQGWSTEAFF
TRBJ2-2	.	.	TRBV6-5	TGTGCCAGCAGAGCATTTACCGCCACCGGGGAGCTGTTTTTT	CASRAFTATGELFF
TRBJ2-2	.	TRBD1	TRBV18	TGTGCCAGCTCACCCCGGGACAGCCAGGAGCTGTTTTTT	CASSPRDSQELFF
TRBJ2-7	once	TRBD1	TRBV11-1	TGTGCCAGCAGCTTCGACAGGGGCGGAACCTACGAGCAGTACTTC	CASSFDRGGTYEQYF
TRBJ2-7	.	TRBD1	TRBV7-6	TGTGCCAGCAGCTTATACTTGACAGGGCGGTATCCCCTCTCCTACGAGCAGTACTTC	CASSLYLTGRYPLSYEQYF
TRBJ2-3	.	TRBD2	TRBV10-1	TGCGCCAGCAGTGGCGGGGGGGGCACAGATACGCAGTATTTT	CASSGGGGTDTQYF
TRBJ2-2	once	.	TRBV7-2	TGTGCCAGCAGCCCCCGTTCCTCGGGACTCAACCCGCTCCGGGAGCTGTTTTTT	CASSPRSSGLNPLRELFF
TRBJ2-3	.	TRBD2	TRBV9	TGTGCCAGCAGCCCCCGAATAGCGGGAGGGAGGGCAGATACGCAGTATTTT	CASSPRIAGGRADTQYF
TRBJ1-1	.	TRBD1	TRBV6-2/TRBV6-3	TGTGCCAGCAGTTCCCAACAGGGGGCTCGTACTGAAGCTTTCTTT	CASSSQQGARTEAFF
TRBJ1-4	.	.	TRBV5-1	TGCGCCAGCAGCGCAGAGGCAGCAACTAATGAAAAACTGTTTTTT	CASSAEAATNEKLFF
TRBJ2-1	.	TRBD1	TRBV7-6	TGTGCCAGCAGCTTGGGACAGGGGCATTACAATGAGCAGTTCTTC	CASSLGQGHYNEQFF
TRBJ2-1	.	.	TRBV15	TGTGCCACCAGCAAGGAGGAGGGCCTTGGGAATGAGCAGTTCTTC	CATSKEEGLGNEQFF
TRBJ1-1	.	.	TRBV5-1	TGCGCCAGCAGCTTGGGATCGGGGGTGAACACTGAAGCTTTCTTT	CASSLGSGVNTEAFF
TRBJ2-1	.	TRBD2	TRBV28	TGTGCCAGCAGTTCTAGCGGCCCTAGAGATGAGCAGTTCTTC	CASSSSGPRDEQFF
TRBJ2-2	.	TRBD2	TRBV19	TGTGCCAGTAGTACCCGACTGACTAGCGGGGGGCCATGGGGCGGGGAGCTGTTTTTT	CASSTRLTSGGPWGGELFF
TRBJ1-5	.	.	TRBV3-1/TRBV3-2	TGTGCCAGCAGCTTTCAGGGTAGCAATCAGCCCCAGCATTTT	CASSFQGSNQPQHF
TRBJ2-7	few	.	TRBV7-3	TGTGCCAGCAGCTCTCAGGGAGGGGGTAACTACGAGCAGTACTTC	CASSSQGGGNYEQYF
TRBJ1-6	.	TRBD1	TRBV5-1	TGCGCCAGCAGCCTAGGACAGGGGCTGACAAATTCACCCCTCCACTTT	CASSLGQGLTNSPLHF
TRBJ1-3	.	TRBD1	TRBV18	TGTGCCAGCTCACCAGCCGGGCAGGGGGCTTCTGGAAACACCATATATTTT	CASSPAGQGASGNTIYF
TRBJ1-1	.	.	TRBV11-3	TGTGCCAGCAGCTTAGATAGCATCATCAACACTGAAGCTTTCTTT	CASSLDSIINTEAFF
TRBJ2-6	once	TRBD1	TRBV18	TGTGCCAGCTCCCCCACAACCGGGACAGGGCGCTCTGGGGCCAACGTCCTGACTTTC	CASSPTTGTGRSGANVLTF
TRBJ2-5	.	TRBD1	TRBV6-1	TGTGCCAGCAGTGAACCCAGGGGGCGAGAGACCCAGTACTTC	CASSEPRGRETQYF
TRBJ2-7	.	TRBD1	TRBV3-1/TRBV3-2	TGTGCCAGCAGCTTTAGGGACAGGGCCTACGAGCAGTACTTC	CASSFRDRAYEQYF
TRBJ2-1	.	.	TRBV27	TGTGCCACAATTGGGGGAGGACTCTACAATGAGCAGTTCTTC	CATIGGGLYNEQFF
TRBJ2-7	once	.	TRBV7-3	TGTGCCAGCAGCTTAGGTTCGGGCTCCTACGAGCAGTACTTC	CASSLGSGSYEQYF
TRBJ2-2	.	.	TRBV5-4	TGTGCCAGCAGTTACGACAGAGAGTTGAACACCGGGGAGCTGTTTTTT	CASSYDRELNTGELFF
TRBJ2-3	.	TRBD2	TRBV19	TGTGCCAGTCGGGGGGCTAGCGGGAACACAGATACGCAGTATTTT	CASRGASGNTDTQYF
TRBJ2-5	.	.	TRBV6-1	TGTGCCAGCAGTAAAGCTGAGGGGACCCAGTACTTC	CASSKAEGTQYF
TRBJ2-7	.	TRBD1	TRBV12-3/TRBV12-4	TGTGCCAGCAGTTACGACAGGGGGCACGAGCAGTACTTC	CASSYDRGHEQYF
TRBJ1-3	.	TRBD1	TRBV5-6	TGTGCCAGCAGCTGGGGACAGGGCGGAAACACCATATATTTT	CASSWGQGGNTIYF
TRBJ2-3	.	.	TRBV2	TGTGCCAGCAGTGTCGGCGGGGTAATGAGCACAGATACGCAGTATTTT	CASSVGGVMSTDTQYF
TRBJ2-2	.	.	TRBV15	TGTGCCACCAGCAATCATCGGGATAGGCTGGGGGGCACCGGGGAGCTGTTTTTT	CATSNHRDRLGGTGELFF